This entry lists 32 T cell receptor beta chains sequenced from one sample in a study of blood T cell repertoires in COVID-19. Some clones are missing from TCRdb's copy, which holds only in-frame ones; the method was immunoSEQ multiplex PCR. The data show about 220,000 clones, with 84% seen just once and roughly 5.3% held by the top ten. Sequences were obtained from peripheral blood. The receptors derive from a woman aged 55 to 70 who had recovered from COVID-19.

The chain employs TRBV7-2 and TRBJ2-2; tentatively, D is TRBD2 (6 bases). The CDR3 extends over 15 amino acids. Deletions cut 2 bases from V and 7 bases from J, with 14 bases between. Germline V lookup: CDR1 SGHTA, CDR2 FQGNSA. CDR3 DNA: TGTGCCAGCAGCTTAATGGCGGGGTGGGACGGGGAGCTGTTTTTT. This encodes CASSLMAGWDGELFF.

This clone appeared a few times. V and J are TRBV12-3 or TRBV12-4 and TRBJ2-3; no reliable D call. The CDR3 extends over 12 amino acids. The V end lost 8 bases, the J end lost 4 bases, and 10 bases lay between the germline ends. The CDR3 coding sequence is TGTGCCAGCGGAGAGCTTCCAGATACGCAGTATTTT. Amino acid sequence: CASGELPDTQYF.

This chain connects TRBV6-6 to TRBJ2-3; 11 bases are shared with TRBD2. The ends lost 5 bases at V and 0 bases at J; junction bases unmatched: 7. This CDR3 comprises 17 residues. Per germline, CDR1 MNHNY and CDR2 SVGAGI (reference sequence). In nucleotides, the CDR3 is TGTGCCAGCAGTCGACCGACTAGCGGGGCCAGCACAGATACGCAGTATTTT. Translation gives CASSRPTSGASTDTQYF.

The chain couples TRBV9 to TRBJ2-7; TRBD2 aligns across 7 bases. The CDR3 totals 14 residues. Unmatched junction bases numbered 3, after V lost 0 bases and J lost 3 bases. Looked up from germline, CDR1 is SGDLS and CDR2 is YYNGEE. The CDR3 is CASSVASGGYEQYF. The CDR3 DNA follows: TGTGCCAGCAGCGTAGCTTCGGGGGGCTACGAGCAGTACTTC.

J is TRBJ2-2 and V is TRBV7-9; 7 bases are a match to TRBD1. In germline, CDR1 is SEHNR, CDR2 FQNEAQ (reference sequence). This CDR3 is built from 15 residues. V trimming: 5 bases; J trimming: 7 bases; junction bases outside the gene matches: 10. The CDR3 is CASSTTTGYDGELFF. Here the CDR3 DNA reads TGTGCCAGCAGCACGACGACAGGGTACGACGGGGAGCTGTTTTTT.

This clone was observed at least ten times. The chain couples TRBV2 to TRBJ2-3; D ambiguous. The germline V and J ends were trimmed by 6 bases and 3 bases, with 22 bases remaining between them. The CDR3 is 17 residues long. The germline gives CDR1 SNHLY, CDR2 FYNNEI. The chain's CDR3 is CASRSFVIAGETDTQYF. DNA for the CDR3: TGTGCCAGCAGATCCTTCGTTATAGCTGGCGAAACAGATACGCAGTATTTT.

The rearrangement joins TRBV6-5 to TRBJ1-3, with TRBD1 matching over 7 bases. The CDR3 spans 13 residues. With 6 bases clipped from V and 2 bases from J, the junction kept 1 base outside the gene matches. CDR1 and CDR2 from the germline V gene are MNHEY and SVGAGI. The CDR3, as DNA: TGTGCCAGCAGAGGGACAGCTGGAAACACCATATATTTT. Its protein product is CASRGTAGNTIYF.

The V call is TRBV19, the J call TRBJ1-1; D gene unclear. V lost 3 bases to trimming and J lost 4 bases, with 15 bases between them. CDR1 and CDR2 from the germline V gene are LNHDA and SQIVND (reference sequence). CDR3 length: 15 amino acids. The DNA of the CDR3 is TGTGCCAGTAGTATCGGCGGATGGGAGGGCACTGAAGCTTTCTTT. Amino acids: CASSIGGWEGTEAFF.

This clone was seen only a few times. V and J are TRBV18 and TRBJ1-1, with D perhaps matching TRBD1 (5 bases). The V and J ends lost 4 bases and 6 bases respectively, with 15 bases between them. This CDR3 is built from 14 residues. In germline, CDR1 is KGHSH, CDR2 LQKENI. This chain's CDR3 is CASSLRRGDAEAFF. The CDR3, as DNA: TGTGCCAGCTCACTGAGGCGGGGGGATGCTGAAGCTTTCTTT.

This chain uses TRBV5-6 with TRBJ1-5; possibly TRBD1 for D (6 bases). CDR1 is SGHDT, CDR2 YYEEEE, per germline. CDR3 length: 14 residues. V was pared by 3 bases and J by 7 bases, with 14 bases between. The CDR3 loop reads CASSSSGAPQPQHF. As DNA, the CDR3 is TGTGCCAGCAGCTCCTCAGGGGCCCCCCAGCCCCAGCATTTT. Together with reference TRBV5-6 and TRBJ1-5, the CDR3 gives the full variable domain: DAGVTQSPTHLIKTRGQQVTLRCSPKSGHDTVSWYQQALGQGPQFIFQYYEEEERQRGNFPDRFSGHQFPNYSSELNVNALLLGDSALYLCASSSSGAPQPQHFGDGTRLSIL.

This chain connects TRBV9 to TRBJ1-5; D unresolved. Germline V gene lookup returns CDR1 SGDLS and CDR2 YYNGEE. CDR3 length: 14 amino acids. The germline V and J ends were trimmed by 3 bases and 3 bases, with 10 bases remaining between them. The CDR3 DNA sequence: TGTGCCAGCAGCGCGGGGAGCTCCAATCAGCCCCAGCATTTT. Protein: CASSAGSSNQPQHF. The whole variable domain, remainder taken from reference TRBV9 and TRBJ1-5, is DSGVTQTPKHLITATGQRVTLRCSPRSGDLSVYWYQQSLDQGLQFLIQYYNGEERAKGNILERFSAQQFPDLHSELNLSSLELGDSALYFCASSAGSSNQPQHFGDGTRLSIL.

This rearrangement joins TRBV6-5 to TRBJ1-1, with D possibly TRBD1 on 6 matching bases. The length of the CDR3 is 16 residues. Germline V gene lookup returns CDR1 MNHEY and CDR2 SVGAGI. The V end was cut by 2 bases, the J end by 3 bases, with 16 bases between. CDR3 region: CASSYTTGPRDTEAFF. For the CDR3, the DNA is TGTGCCAGCAGTTACACCACAGGGCCGCGGGACACTGAAGCTTTCTTT.

This chain links TRBV4-2 with TRBJ2-5; 8 bases are a match to TRBD2. This CDR3 has 14 residues. After removal of 4 bases from V and 5 bases from J, the junction contained 6 bases not matched to a gene. Germline V gene data show CDR1 as LGHNA and CDR2 as YNFKEQ. The DNA for the CDR3 is TGTGCCAGCAGCCCCGGACTAGCTGGTGAGACCCAGTACTTC. This sequence encodes CASSPGLAGETQYF.

This CDR3 is CASSLVVGGGEKTQYF. The CDR3 DNA is TGTGCCAGCAGCTTAGTGGTCGGAGGCGGGGAGAAGACCCAGTACTTC. The gene calls are TRBV5-4 and TRBJ2-5; D might be TRBD2 (6 bases). The V end was cut by 2 bases, the J end by 6 bases, with 20 bases between. CDR3 length equals 16 residues. From germline, CDR1 is SGHNT and CDR2 YYREEE (reference sequence). Variable domain in full (rest from reference TRBV5-4 and TRBJ2-5): ETGVTQSPTHLIKTRGQQVTLRCSSQSGHNTVSWYQQALGQGPQFIFQYYREEENGRGNFPPRFSGLQFPNYSSELNVNALELDDSALYLCASSLVVGGGEKTQYFGPGTRLLVL.

This chain uses TRBV3-1 (or the pseudogene TRBV3-2) with TRBJ2-3; TRBD2 might be the D (7 bases). This CDR3 is 17 amino acids long. The V and J ends lost 4 bases and 6 bases respectively, with 23 bases between them. Germline loops: CDR1 LGHDT, CDR2 YNNKEL (reference sequence). CDR3 in DNA: TGTGCCAGCAGCCGGTTGGGCGGGGGCGCGGGCTCGGATACGCAGTATTTT. It specifies CASSRLGGGAGSDTQYF.

This chain connects TRBV6-5 to TRBJ2-3, with 7 bases aligning to TRBD2. CDR1 is MNHEY and CDR2 is SVGAGI in the germline V gene. Trimming cost V 7 bases and J 4 bases; bases outside gene matches: 8. This CDR3 is built from 14 residues. The CDR3 sequence: CASNLGRGSDTQYF. In DNA form, the CDR3 reads TGTGCCAGCAACCTCGGGCGGGGGTCAGATACGCAGTATTTT.

This CDR3 is CASSLPGDEQFF. The CDR3 nucleotides read TGTGCCAGCAGCTTACCAGGGGATGAGCAGTTCTTC. This chain joins TRBV11-3 and TRBJ2-1, with a possible D match to TRBD1 (6 bases). CDR1 and CDR2 (germline): SGHNT, YENEEA. V was pared by 2 bases and J by 8 bases, with 7 bases between. The CDR3 extends over 12 amino acids.

This chain links TRBV6-6 with TRBJ1-5; D remains unclear. V was cut by 5 bases and J by 5 bases, with 22 bases left in between. This CDR3 is built from 17 residues. From germline, CDR1 is MNHNY and CDR2 SVGAGI (reference sequence). This CDR3 reads CASSRYPATRKDQPQHF. CDR3 nucleotide sequence: TGTGCCAGCAGTAGATACCCGGCGACAAGGAAAGATCAGCCCCAGCATTTT.

This chain links TRBV18 with TRBJ1-2; 8 nucleotides match TRBD1. V gave up 5 bases and J gave up 4 bases; unmatched junction bases: 9. Germline loops: CDR1 KGHSH, CDR2 LQKENI. This CDR3 comprises 15 residues. CDR3 sequence reads: CASSGGQGDRYGYTF. CDR3 in DNA: TGTGCCAGCTCAGGTGGACAGGGTGATCGCTATGGCTACACCTTC.

The J gene is TRBJ1-1, the V gene TRBV6-1; the D gene is possibly TRBD1 (5 bases). The CDR3 contains 17 residues. Per the germline V gene, CDR1 is MNHNS and CDR2 is SASEGT. Trimming took off 1 base at V and 1 base at J, with 16 bases between the two ends. The CDR3 nucleotides are TGTGCCAGCAGTGAAGTAACGCGGACACATTGGAACACTGAAGCTTTCTTT. Its translation: CASSEVTRTHWNTEAFF.

This clone was seen ten or more times. Different DNA sequences within this sample yield the same CDR3. The gene calls are TRBV9 and TRBJ1-6; D remains ambiguous. This CDR3 is 14 amino acids long. CDR1 and CDR2 (germline): SGDLS, YYNGEE. V lost 2 bases, J lost 5 bases, and 8 bases lay in between. Here the CDR3 reads CASSVSGNNSPLHF. CDR3 in DNA: TGTGCCAGCAGCGTTTCGGGTAATAATTCACCCCTCCACTTT.

DNA for the CDR3: TGTGCCAGCAGCCAAGGACAGGTACGGGGTCAGCCCCAGCATTTT. Its translation: CASSQGQVRGQPQHF. The chain has TRBV11-2 and TRBJ1-5; 7 bases are a match to TRBD1. With 5 bases clipped from V and 6 bases from J, the junction kept 10 bases outside the gene matches. The CDR3 runs 15 residues. Per the germline V gene, CDR1 is SGHAT and CDR2 is FQNNGV.

The V call is TRBV30, the J call TRBJ2-4; D is uncertain. This CDR3 region has 12 residues. Trimming removed 2 bases at V and 15 bases at J, with 17 bases between. Germline assignment: CDR1 GTSNPN and CDR2 SVGIG (reference sequence). The CDR3 region has the DNA TGTGCCTGGAGTCTGGGCAGTCTTACTCTGTACTTC. Its translation is CAWSLGSLTLYF.

The V and J genes are TRBV3-1 (or the pseudogene TRBV3-2) and TRBJ1-6, with D possibly being TRBD1 (5 bases). Germline-derived CDR1 and CDR2 are LGHDT and YNNKEL (reference sequence). V lost 3 bases and J 7 bases, leaving 7 bases between the germline ends. This CDR3 contains 13 residues. The chain's CDR3 is CASSQQGNSPLHF. The CDR3 coding sequence is TGTGCCAGCAGCCAGCAGGGAAATTCACCCCTCCACTTT.

J is TRBJ2-7 and V is TRBV19, with a weak D call TRBD1 (6 bases). The germline V and J ends were trimmed by 5 bases and 1 base, with 18 bases remaining between them. Germline loops: CDR1 LNHDA, CDR2 SQIVND (reference sequence). The CDR3 contains 16 residues. CDR3 in DNA: TGTGCCAGTAGTCGGGTTGGACAGCAAAGATCCTACGAGCAGTACTTC. Translating gives CASSRVGQQRSYEQYF.

The chain couples TRBV5-1 to TRBJ1-6; 8 bases agree with TRBD1. This CDR3 has 17 amino acids. Germline V gene data show CDR1 as SGHRS and CDR2 as YFSETQ. The trim removed 3 bases at V and 6 bases at J, leaving 11 bases unmatched. The CDR3 protein is CASSWMGQATGNSPLHF. In DNA, the CDR3 is TGCGCCAGCAGCTGGATGGGACAGGCAACTGGTAATTCACCCCTCCACTTT.

The chain uses TRBV15 and TRBJ2-1; 11 positions match TRBD2. CDR1 is LNHNV, CDR2 YYDKDF, per germline (reference sequence). CDR3 length equals 15 residues. The J segment lost 8 bases and the V segment lost 5 bases, leaving 8 bases of the junction unmatched. As DNA, the CDR3 is TGTGCCACCAGCCTGCTAGCGGGGGGATTTTATGAGCAGTTCTTC. Its translation: CATSLLAGGFYEQFF.

The CDR3 sequence: CASSPTGNGNTIYF. The DNA for the CDR3 is TGTGCCAGCAGCCCGACAGGGAATGGAAACACCATATATTTT. The V and J genes are TRBV5-6 and TRBJ1-3; 7 nucleotides match TRBD1. J gave up 3 bases and V 4 bases, and 4 bases lay outside the gene matches. Germline V gives CDR1 SGHDT, CDR2 YYEEEE. CDR3 length: 14 residues.

The chain links TRBV6-1 to TRBJ1-1, with unresolved D. The CDR3 runs 16 residues. Germline assignment: CDR1 MNHNS and CDR2 SASEGT. Between the trimmed V and J ends, which lost 4 bases and 1 base, there was a span of 16 bases. In DNA form, the CDR3 reads TGTGCCAGCAGTGCGTTTCTGGTAGGGAGGAACACTGAAGCTTTCTTT. This sequence encodes CASSAFLVGRNTEAFF.

The J gene is TRBJ2-7, the V gene TRBV11-2; 13 positions agree with TRBD2. The CDR3 covers 15 residues. Germline CDR1 reads SGHAT; CDR2 reads FQNNGV. The trim removed 5 bases at V and 7 bases at J, leaving 8 bases unmatched. CDR3 in DNA: TGTGCCAGCAGCCCAAGACTAGCGGGGGGATGGGAGCAGTACTTC. Residues: CASSPRLAGGWEQYF.

This clone appeared a few times. The gene calls are TRBV29-1 and TRBJ1-1, with a tentative D call TRBD1 (5 bases). V dropped 7 bases and J dropped 4 bases, with 19 bases sitting between them. CDR1 and CDR2 from the germline V gene are SQVTM and ANQGSEA. The CDR3 loop spans 14 amino acids. CDR3 coding DNA: TGCAGCGCTCTGCGCAGGGACTCCACCACTGAAGCTTTCTTT. It yields the protein CSALRRDSTTEAFF.

The chain employs TRBV11-2 and TRBJ2-7, with D possibly matching TRBD1 (5 bases). Trimming removed 8 bases at V and 4 bases at J, with 15 bases between. This CDR3 spans 13 amino acids. CDR1 is SGHAT, CDR2 FQNNGV, per germline. The CDR3 spells CASSVRVSYEQYF. The CDR3 bases are TGTGCCAGCTCCGTCAGGGTTTCGTACGAGCAGTACTTC.